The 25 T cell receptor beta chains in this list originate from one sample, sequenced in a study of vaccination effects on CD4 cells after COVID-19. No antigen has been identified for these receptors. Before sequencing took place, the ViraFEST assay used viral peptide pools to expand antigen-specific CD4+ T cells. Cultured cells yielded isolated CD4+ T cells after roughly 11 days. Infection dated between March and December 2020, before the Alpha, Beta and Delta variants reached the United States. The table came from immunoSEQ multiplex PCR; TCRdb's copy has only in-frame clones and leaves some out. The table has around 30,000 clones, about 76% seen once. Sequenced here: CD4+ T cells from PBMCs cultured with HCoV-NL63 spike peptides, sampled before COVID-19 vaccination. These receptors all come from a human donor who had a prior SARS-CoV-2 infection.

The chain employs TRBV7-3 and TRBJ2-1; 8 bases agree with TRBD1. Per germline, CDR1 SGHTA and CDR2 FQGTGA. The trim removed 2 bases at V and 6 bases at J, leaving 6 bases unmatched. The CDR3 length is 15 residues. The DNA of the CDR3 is TGTGCCAGCAGCTTACAGCCAGGGGGCTTCAATGAGCAGTTCTTC. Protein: CASSLQPGGFNEQFF.

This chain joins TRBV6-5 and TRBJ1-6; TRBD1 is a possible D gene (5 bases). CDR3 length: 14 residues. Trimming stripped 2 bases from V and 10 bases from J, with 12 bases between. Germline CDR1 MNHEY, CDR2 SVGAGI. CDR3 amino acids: CASSYPGQGSPLHF. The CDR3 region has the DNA TGTGCCAGCAGTTACCCCGGGCAGGGCTCACCCCTCCACTTT.

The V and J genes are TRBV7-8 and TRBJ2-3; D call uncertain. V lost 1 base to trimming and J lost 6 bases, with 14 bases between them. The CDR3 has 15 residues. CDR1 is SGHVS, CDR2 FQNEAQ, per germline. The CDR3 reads CASSLVLYSSDTQYF. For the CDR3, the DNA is TGTGCCAGCAGCTTAGTGTTGTATAGTTCTGATACGCAGTATTTT. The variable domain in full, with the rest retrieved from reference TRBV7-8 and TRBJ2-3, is GAGVSQSPRYKVAKRGQDVALRCDPISGHVSLFWYQQALGQGPEFLTYFQNEAQLDKSGLPSDRFFAERPEGSVSTLKIQRTQQEDSAVYLCASSLVLYSSDTQYFGPGTRLTVL.

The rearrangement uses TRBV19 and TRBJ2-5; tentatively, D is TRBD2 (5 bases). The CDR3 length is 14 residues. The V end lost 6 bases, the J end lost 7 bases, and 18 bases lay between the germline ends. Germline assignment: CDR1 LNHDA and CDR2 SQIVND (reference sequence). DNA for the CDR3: TGTGCCAGTAGAGGCCTAGCCCAGCCGGGGACCCAGTACTTC. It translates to CASRGLAQPGTQYF. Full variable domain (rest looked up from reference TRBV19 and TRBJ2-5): DGGITQSPKYLFRKEGQNVTLSCEQNLNHDAMYWYRQDPGQGLRLIYYSQIVNDFQKGDIAEGYSVSREKKESFPLTVTSAQKNPTAFYLCASRGLAQPGTQYFGPGTRLLVL.

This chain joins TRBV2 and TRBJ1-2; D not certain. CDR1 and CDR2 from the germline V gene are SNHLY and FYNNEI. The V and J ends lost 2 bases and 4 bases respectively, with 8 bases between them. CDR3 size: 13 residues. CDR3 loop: CASSELTSYGYTF. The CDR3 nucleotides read TGTGCCAGCAGTGAACTGACTAGCTATGGCTACACCTTC.

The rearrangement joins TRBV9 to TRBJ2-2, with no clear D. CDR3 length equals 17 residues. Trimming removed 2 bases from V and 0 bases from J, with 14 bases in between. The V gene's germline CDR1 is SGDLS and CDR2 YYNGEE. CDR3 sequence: CASSVLGAPANTGELFF. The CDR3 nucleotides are TGTGCCAGCAGCGTCCTAGGAGCACCCGCGAACACCGGGGAGCTGTTTTTT.

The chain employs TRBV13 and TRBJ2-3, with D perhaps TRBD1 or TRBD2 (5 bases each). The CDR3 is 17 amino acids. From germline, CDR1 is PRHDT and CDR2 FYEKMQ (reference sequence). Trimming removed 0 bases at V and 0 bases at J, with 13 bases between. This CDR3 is CASSLGRRGRSTDTQYF. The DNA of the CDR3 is TGTGCCAGCAGCTTAGGCCGTCGGGGCAGAAGCACAGATACGCAGTATTTT.

CDR3 in amino acids: CSVVGGRAPTYEQYF. The CDR3 bases are TGCAGCGTTGTCGGCGGGAGGGCCCCTACCTACGAGCAGTACTTC. J is TRBJ2-7 and V is TRBV29-1; 9 nucleotides agree with TRBD2. This CDR3 contains 15 residues. The J segment lost 2 bases and the V segment lost 4 bases, leaving 9 bases of the junction unmatched. Germline V gene lookup returns CDR1 SQVTM and CDR2 ANQGSEA.

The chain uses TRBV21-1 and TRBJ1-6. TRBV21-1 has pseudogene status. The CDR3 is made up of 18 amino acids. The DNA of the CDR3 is TGTGCCAGCAGCAAAGGGGGGGGACAGTTGGACCTTAATTCACCCCTCCACTTT. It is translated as CASSKGGGQLDLNSPLHF.

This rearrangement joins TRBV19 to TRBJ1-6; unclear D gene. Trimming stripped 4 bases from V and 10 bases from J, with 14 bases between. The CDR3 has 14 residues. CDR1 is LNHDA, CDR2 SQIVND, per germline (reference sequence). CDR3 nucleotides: TGTGCCAGTAGTAGTGACTGGGAGAGCTCACCCCTCCACTTT. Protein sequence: CASSSDWESSPLHF.

The CDR3 loop is CASSLVGGMNTGELFF. The CDR3 DNA reads as TGTGCCAGCAGCTTGGTGGGGGGAATGAACACCGGGGAGCTGTTTTTT. The rearrangement links TRBV5-4 to TRBJ2-2, with D possibly TRBD2 on 6 matching bases. V lost 0 bases and J lost 1, with 10 bases in between. This CDR3 is built from 16 residues. Germline V gene sequence: CDR1 SGHNT, CDR2 YYREEE (reference sequence).

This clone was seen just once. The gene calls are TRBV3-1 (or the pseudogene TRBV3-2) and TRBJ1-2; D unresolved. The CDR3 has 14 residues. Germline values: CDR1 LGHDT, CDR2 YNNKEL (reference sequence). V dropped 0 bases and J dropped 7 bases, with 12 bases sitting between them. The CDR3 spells CASSQDNGLSGYTF. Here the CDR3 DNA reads TGTGCCAGCAGCCAAGATAATGGGTTGTCTGGCTACACCTTC.

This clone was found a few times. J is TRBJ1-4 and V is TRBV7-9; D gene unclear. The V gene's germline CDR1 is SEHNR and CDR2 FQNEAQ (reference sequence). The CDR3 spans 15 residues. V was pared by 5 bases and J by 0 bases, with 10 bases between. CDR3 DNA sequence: TGTGCCAGCAGCAGAAACCTTGCAACTAATGAAAAACTGTTTTTT. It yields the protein CASSRNLATNEKLFF.

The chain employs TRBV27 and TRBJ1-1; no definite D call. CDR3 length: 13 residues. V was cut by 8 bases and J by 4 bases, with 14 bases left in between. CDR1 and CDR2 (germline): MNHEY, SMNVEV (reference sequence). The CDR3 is CASRWGRTTEAFF. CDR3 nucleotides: TGTGCCAGCCGTTGGGGAAGAACCACTGAAGCTTTCTTT.

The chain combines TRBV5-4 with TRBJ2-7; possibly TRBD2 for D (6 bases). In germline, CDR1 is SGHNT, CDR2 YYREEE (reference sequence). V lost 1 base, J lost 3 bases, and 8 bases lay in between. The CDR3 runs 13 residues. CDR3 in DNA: TGTGCCAGCAGCTTGCGGGGGAACTACGAGCAGTACTTC. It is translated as CASSLRGNYEQYF. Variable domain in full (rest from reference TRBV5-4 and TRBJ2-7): ETGVTQSPTHLIKTRGQQVTLRCSSQSGHNTVSWYQQALGQGPQFIFQYYREEENGRGNFPPRFSGLQFPNYSSELNVNALELDDSALYLCASSLRGNYEQYFGPGTRLTVT.

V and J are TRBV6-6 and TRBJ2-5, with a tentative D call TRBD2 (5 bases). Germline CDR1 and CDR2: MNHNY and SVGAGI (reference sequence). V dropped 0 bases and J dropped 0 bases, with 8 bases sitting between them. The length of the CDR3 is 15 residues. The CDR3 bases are TGTGCCAGCAGTTACTCGAGAGGGTACCAAGAGACCCAGTACTTC. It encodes CASSYSRGYQETQYF.

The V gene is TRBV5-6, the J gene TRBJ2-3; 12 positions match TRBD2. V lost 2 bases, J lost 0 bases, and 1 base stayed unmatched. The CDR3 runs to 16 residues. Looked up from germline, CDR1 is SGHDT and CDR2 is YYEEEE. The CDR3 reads CASSLLAGGSTDTQYF. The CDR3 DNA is TGTGCCAGCAGCTTACTAGCGGGAGGTAGCACAGATACGCAGTATTTT. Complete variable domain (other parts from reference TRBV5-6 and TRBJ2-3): DAGVTQSPTHLIKTRGQQVTLRCSPKSGHDTVSWYQQALGQGPQFIFQYYEEEERQRGNFPDRFSGHQFPNYSSELNVNALLLGDSALYLCASSLLAGGSTDTQYFGPGTRLTVL.

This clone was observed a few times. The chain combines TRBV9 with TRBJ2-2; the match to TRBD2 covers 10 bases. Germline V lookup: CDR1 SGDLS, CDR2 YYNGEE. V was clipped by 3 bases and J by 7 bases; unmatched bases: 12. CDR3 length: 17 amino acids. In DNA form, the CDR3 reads TGTGCCAGCAGCGGGGAGCGGGGGGGCATCTTGAACGGGGAGCTGTTTTTT. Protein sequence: CASSGERGGILNGELFF.

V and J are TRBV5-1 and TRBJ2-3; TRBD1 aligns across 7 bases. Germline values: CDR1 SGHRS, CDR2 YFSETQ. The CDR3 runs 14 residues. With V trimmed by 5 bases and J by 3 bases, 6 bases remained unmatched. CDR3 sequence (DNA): TGCGCCAGCAGATCCGGGACAGTGACAGATACGCAGTATTTT. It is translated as CASRSGTVTDTQYF.

CDR3 in amino acids: CASRKPGQPINSSLRGYTF. The CDR3 DNA sequence: TGTGCCAGCAGGAAGCCGGGACAGCCCATAAACTCGAGCTTGAGGGGCTACACCTTC. The V gene is TRBV11-2, the J gene TRBJ1-2, with 7 positions matching TRBD1. The V and J ends lost 6 bases and 8 bases, in that order; junction bases with no gene match: 27. The CDR3 spans 19 residues. The germline CDR1 and CDR2 sequences are SGHAT and FQNNGV.

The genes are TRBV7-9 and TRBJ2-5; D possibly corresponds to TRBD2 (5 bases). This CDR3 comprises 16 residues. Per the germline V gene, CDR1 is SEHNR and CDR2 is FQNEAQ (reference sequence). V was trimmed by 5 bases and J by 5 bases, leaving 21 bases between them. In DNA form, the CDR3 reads TGTGCCAGCAGCGAGGGTAAGGGCACTCACCGGGAGACCCAGTACTTC. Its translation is CASSEGKGTHRETQYF.

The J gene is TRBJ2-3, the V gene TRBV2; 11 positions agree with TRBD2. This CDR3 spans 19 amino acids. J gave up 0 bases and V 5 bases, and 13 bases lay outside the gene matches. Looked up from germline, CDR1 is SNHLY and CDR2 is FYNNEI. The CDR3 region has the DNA TGTGCCAGCAGTAGACCCGGGACTAGCGGTGGATCTAGCACAGATACGCAGTATTTT. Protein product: CASSRPGTSGGSSTDTQYF.

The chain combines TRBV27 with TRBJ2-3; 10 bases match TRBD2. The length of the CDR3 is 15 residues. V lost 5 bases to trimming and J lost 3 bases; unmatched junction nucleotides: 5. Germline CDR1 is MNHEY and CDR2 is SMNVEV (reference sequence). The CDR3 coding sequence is TGTGCCAGCAGTCGAGAGCGGGAGGGTACAGATACGCAGTATTTT. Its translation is CASSREREGTDTQYF.

CDR3: CASSRLAPYEQYF. CDR3 nucleotide sequence: TGTGCCAGCAGCCGGTTAGCTCCCTACGAGCAGTACTTC. The chain carries TRBV7-9 and TRBJ2-7; D unresolved. This CDR3 contains 13 residues. CDR1 is SEHNR, CDR2 FQNEAQ, per germline (reference sequence). The ends were cut back, 5 bases at V and 2 bases at J, with 10 bases in the middle.

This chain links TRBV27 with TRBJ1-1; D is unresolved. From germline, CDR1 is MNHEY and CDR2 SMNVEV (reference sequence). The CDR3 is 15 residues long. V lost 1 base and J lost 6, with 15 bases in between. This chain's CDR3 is CASSLWAQTNSEAFF. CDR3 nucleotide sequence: TGTGCCAGCAGTTTATGGGCGCAGACAAACTCTGAAGCTTTCTTT.